This TCR beta chain derives from a study of tumor and adjacent non-tumor tissue in lung cancer. Study-level points and caveats: Patients with more diverse tumor TCRs had worse survival.

The V and J ends lost 6 bases and 7 bases, in that order; junction bases with no gene match: 8. CDR3 size: 13 residues. RNA was extracted from bulk tissue without any cell sorting. More than 3 cm separated this lung sample from the edge of the tumor. TCRbeta libraries were built with three rounds of nested PCR, modified from ARM-PCR. TCRdb analysed the multiplex PCR reads with MiXCR anew, one entry per CDR3 protein. The table lists 100,000 or so distinct CDR3 sequences, approximately 65% of them singletons. This clonotype was observed at least ten times. Its target is not known. V is TRBV12-3 or TRBV12-4 and J is TRBJ1-2, with TRBD1 matching 7 bases. Sequenced material: distant non-tumor lung tissue. This clonotype was obtained from a man younger than 45 with non-small cell lung cancer. CDR3 nucleotide sequence: TGTGCCAGCAGGTCATCAGGGGGACGTGGCTACACCTTC. Translating gives CASRSSGGRGYTF.